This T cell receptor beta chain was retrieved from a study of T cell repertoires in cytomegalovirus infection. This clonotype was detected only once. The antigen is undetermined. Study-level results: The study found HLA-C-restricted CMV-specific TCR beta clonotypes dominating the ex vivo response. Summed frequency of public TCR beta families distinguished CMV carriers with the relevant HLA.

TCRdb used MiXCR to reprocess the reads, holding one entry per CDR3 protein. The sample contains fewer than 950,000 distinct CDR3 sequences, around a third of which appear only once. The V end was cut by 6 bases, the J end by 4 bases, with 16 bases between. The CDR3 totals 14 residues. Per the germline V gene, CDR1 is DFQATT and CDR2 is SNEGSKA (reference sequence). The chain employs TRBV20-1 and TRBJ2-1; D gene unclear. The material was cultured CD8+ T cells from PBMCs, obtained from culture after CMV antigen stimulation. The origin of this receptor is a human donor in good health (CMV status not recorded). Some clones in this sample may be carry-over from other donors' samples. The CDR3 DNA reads TGCAGTGCCCCACACCCAGATACATACAATGAGCAGTTCTTC. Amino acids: CSAPHPDTYNEQFF.